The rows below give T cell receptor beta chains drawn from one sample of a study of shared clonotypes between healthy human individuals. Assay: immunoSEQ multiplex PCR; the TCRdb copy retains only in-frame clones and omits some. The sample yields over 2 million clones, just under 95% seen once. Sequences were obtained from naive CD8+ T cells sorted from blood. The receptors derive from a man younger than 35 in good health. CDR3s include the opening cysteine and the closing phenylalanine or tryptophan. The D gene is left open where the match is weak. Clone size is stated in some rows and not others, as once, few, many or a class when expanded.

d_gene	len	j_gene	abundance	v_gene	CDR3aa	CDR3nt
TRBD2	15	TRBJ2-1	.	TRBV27	CASSPEREGLDEQFF	TGTGCCAGCAGTCCCGAGCGGGAGGGCCTGGATGAGCAGTTCTTC
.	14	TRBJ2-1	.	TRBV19	CASSIDGEYNEQFF	TGTGCCAGTAGTATCGACGGGGAATACAATGAGCAGTTCTTC
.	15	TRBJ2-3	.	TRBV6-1	CASSVVGPLTDTQYF	TGTGCCAGCAGTGTTGTAGGACCACTCACAGATACGCAGTATTTT
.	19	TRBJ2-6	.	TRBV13	CASSSLLPGPSSGANVLTF	TGTGCCAGCAGCTCGCTCCTCCCCGGTCCAAGCTCTGGGGCCAACGTCCTGACTTTC
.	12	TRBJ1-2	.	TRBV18	CASSPRGDGYTF	TGTGCCAGCTCACCACGCGGGGATGGCTACACCTTC
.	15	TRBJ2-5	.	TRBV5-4	CASSLRMSSQETQYF	TGTGCCAGCAGCTTGAGGATGAGTTCTCAAGAGACCCAGTACTTC
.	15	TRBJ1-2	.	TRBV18	CASSPPGAVGYGYTF	TGTGCCAGCTCACCACCGGGGGCAGTCGGCTATGGCTACACCTTC
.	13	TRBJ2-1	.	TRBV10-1	CASRRDPYNEQFF	TGCGCCAGCAGGCGGGATCCCTACAATGAGCAGTTCTTC
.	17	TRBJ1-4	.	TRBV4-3	CASSQGGQGATNEKLFF	TGCGCCAGCAGCCAAGGAGGTCAGGGCGCAACTAATGAAAAACTGTTTTTT
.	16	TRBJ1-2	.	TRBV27	CASSPTKHLWAYGYTF	TGTGCCAGCAGTCCTACGAAACACCTTTGGGCCTATGGCTACACCTTC
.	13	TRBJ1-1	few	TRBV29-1	CSVEYVVSVEAFF	TGCAGCGTTGAATACGTCGTCTCAGTTGAAGCTTTCTTT
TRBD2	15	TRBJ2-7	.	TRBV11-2	CASSLTSGSAHEQYF	TGTGCCAGCAGCCTAACTAGCGGGAGCGCCCACGAGCAGTACTTC
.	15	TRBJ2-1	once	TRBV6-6	CASSDPPSSYNEQFF	TGTGCCAGCAGCGATCCCCCCAGCTCCTACAATGAGCAGTTCTTC
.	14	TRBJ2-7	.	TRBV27	CASSQDRTRYEQYF	TGTGCCAGCAGTCAGGACCGAACTAGATACGAGCAGTACTTC
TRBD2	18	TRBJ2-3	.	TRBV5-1	CASSLGTSGRSPTDTQYF	TGCGCCAGCAGCTTAGGGACTAGCGGGAGGTCCCCCACAGATACGCAGTATTTT
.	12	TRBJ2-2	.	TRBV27	CASTTSPGELFF	TGTGCCAGCACCACCTCCCCCGGGGAGCTGTTTTTT
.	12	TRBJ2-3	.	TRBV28	CASSFPRDTQYF	TGTGCCAGCAGTTTCCCTAGAGATACGCAGTATTTT
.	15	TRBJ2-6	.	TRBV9	CASSVGSSGANVLTF	TGTGCCAGCAGCGTTGGGAGCTCTGGGGCCAACGTCCTGACTTTC
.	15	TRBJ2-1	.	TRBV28	CASSYVGLSGNEQFF	TGTGCCAGCAGTTACGTAGGACTAAGCGGGAATGAGCAGTTCTTC
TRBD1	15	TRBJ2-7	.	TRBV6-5	CASSWGTGYSYEQYF	TGTGCCAGCAGTTGGGGGACAGGGTATTCCTACGAGCAGTACTTC
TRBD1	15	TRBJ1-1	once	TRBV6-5	CASRYGQGLDTEAFF	TGTGCCAGCAGGTACGGACAGGGGTTGGACACTGAAGCTTTCTTT
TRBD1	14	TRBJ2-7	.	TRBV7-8	CASSLASGGYEQYF	TGTGCCAGCAGCTTAGCTTCAGGGGGCTACGAGCAGTACTTC
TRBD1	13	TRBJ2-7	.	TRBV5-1	CASSLATGGEQYF	TGCGCCAGCAGCTTGGCCACAGGGGGCGAGCAGTACTTC
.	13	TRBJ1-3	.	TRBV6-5	CASSFREGNTIYF	TGTGCCAGCAGTTTTCGGGAAGGAAACACCATATATTTT
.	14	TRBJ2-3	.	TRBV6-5	CASSPGFSTDTQYF	TGTGCCAGCAGCCCTGGTTTTTCCACAGATACGCAGTATTTT
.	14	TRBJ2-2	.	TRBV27	CASSTGSFTGELFF	TGTGCCAGCAGTACAGGATCCTTCACCGGGGAGCTGTTTTTT
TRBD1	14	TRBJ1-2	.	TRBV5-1	CASSLDQGAYGYTF	TGCGCCAGCAGCTTGGACCAGGGGGCCTATGGCTACACCTTC
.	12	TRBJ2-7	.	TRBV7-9	CASSWDLLEQYF	TGTGCCAGCAGCTGGGATCTTTTAGAGCAGTACTTC
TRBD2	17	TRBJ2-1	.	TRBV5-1	CASSPGLAGRSYNEQFF	TGCGCCAGCAGCCCCGGACTAGCGGGCCGCTCCTACAATGAGCAGTTCTTC
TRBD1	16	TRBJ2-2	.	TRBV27	CASRLPTGENTGELFF	TGTGCCAGCAGACTCCCGACAGGGGAGAACACCGGGGAGCTGTTTTTT
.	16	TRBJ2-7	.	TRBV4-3	CASSQDRLGTGHEQYF	TGCGCCAGCAGCCAAGATCGCTTAGGAACGGGGCACGAGCAGTACTTC
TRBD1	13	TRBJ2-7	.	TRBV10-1	CASSAGQGYEQYF	TGCGCCAGCAGTGCCGGACAGGGATACGAGCAGTACTTC
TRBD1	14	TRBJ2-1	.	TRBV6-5	CASGTGTADNEQFF	TGTGCCAGCGGTACCGGGACAGCAGACAATGAGCAGTTCTTC
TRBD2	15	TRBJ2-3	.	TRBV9	CASSVAVGGADTQYF	TGTGCCAGCAGCGTAGCTGTCGGGGGGGCAGATACGCAGTATTTT
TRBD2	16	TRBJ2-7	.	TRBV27	CASSFFGTSGYYEQYF	TGTGCCAGCAGTTTCTTCGGGACTAGCGGGTATTACGAGCAGTACTTC
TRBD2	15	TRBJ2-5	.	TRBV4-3	CASSRLLAAEETQYF	TGCGCCAGCAGTCGTCTCCTAGCGGCTGAAGAGACCCAGTACTTC
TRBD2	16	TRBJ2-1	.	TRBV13	CASSSRGEAGDNEQFF	TGTGCCAGCAGCTCGCGAGGGGAAGCGGGAGACAATGAGCAGTTCTTC
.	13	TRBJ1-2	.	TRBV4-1	CASSHGVPYGYTF	TGCGCCAGCAGCCACGGGGTCCCCTATGGCTACACCTTC
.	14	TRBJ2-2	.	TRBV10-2	CASSEVGARGELFF	TGCGCCAGCAGTGAGGTCGGGGCCCGGGGGGAGCTGTTTTTT
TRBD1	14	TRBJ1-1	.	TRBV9	CASSVGQMNTEAFF	TGTGCCAGCAGCGTGGGACAGATGAACACTGAAGCTTTCTTT
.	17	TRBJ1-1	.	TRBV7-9	CASSFEGSSPGNTEAFF	TGTGCCAGCAGCTTCGAGGGGTCCTCGCCTGGGAACACTGAAGCTTTCTTT
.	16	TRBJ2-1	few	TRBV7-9	CASSQDDRLSYNEQFF	TGTGCCAGCAGCCAAGATGACAGGCTCTCCTACAATGAGCAGTTCTTC
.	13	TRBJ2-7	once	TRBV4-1	CASSPGPTYEQYF	TGCGCCAGCAGCCCAGGGCCGACCTACGAGCAGTACTTC
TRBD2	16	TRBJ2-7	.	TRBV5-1	CASSEGLAGEGYEQYF	TGCGCCAGCAGCGAAGGACTAGCGGGGGAGGGATACGAGCAGTACTTC
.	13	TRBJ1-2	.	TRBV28	CASSPPRDYGYTF	TGTGCCAGCAGTCCCCCTAGGGACTATGGCTACACCTTC
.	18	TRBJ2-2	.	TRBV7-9	CASSRPPGHQAGTGELFF	TGTGCCAGCAGCCGACCCCCGGGACATCAGGCGGGCACCGGGGAGCTGTTTTTT
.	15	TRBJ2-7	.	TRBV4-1	CASSQLPGHYYEQYF	TGCGCCAGCAGCCAACTACCGGGACACTACTACGAGCAGTACTTC
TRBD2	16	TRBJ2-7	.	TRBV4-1	CASSQERTSGGHEQYF	TGCGCCAGCAGCCAAGAGAGGACTAGCGGGGGCCACGAGCAGTACTTC
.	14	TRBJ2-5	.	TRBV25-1	CASSEYERAETQYF	TGTGCCAGCAGTGAATACGAGAGGGCGGAGACCCAGTACTTC
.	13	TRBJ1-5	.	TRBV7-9	CASSYTERRPQHF	TGTGCCAGCAGCTACACTGAGCGACGGCCCCAGCATTTT
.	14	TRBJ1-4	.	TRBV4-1	CASSQVVVGEKLFF	TGCGCCAGCAGCCAAGTGGTTGTGGGGGAAAAACTGTTTTTT
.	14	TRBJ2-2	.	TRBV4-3	CASSPAPNTGELFF	TGCGCCAGCAGCCCGGCACCGAACACCGGGGAGCTGTTTTTT